This T cell receptor beta chain was sequenced in a study of blood T cell repertoires in COVID-19 (dated by TCRdb to about 2020). About the investigation overall: Collaborator samples came from the United States, Italy and Spain and covered acute and convalescent phases of COVID-19. The prospective study material was composed of cDNA or gDNA derived from T cells, B-cell-depleted T cells, or PBMCs. The dataset comprised deeply sampled blood TCRbeta repertoires from subjects exposed to, actively infected with, or recovered from COVID-19. A freely available public database, intended as a resource for researchers studying the immune response to SARS-CoV-2, is where the repertoires were released. Samples were obtained from the ongoing ImmuneRACE study (first 160 participants) and from about 1,300 subjects provided by 6 global collaborators. Sample metadata almost always included a de-identified subject ID, COVID-19 status, age in years and sex. HLA class I and class II types, where available, came from metadata supplied by the sample provider rather than from assay-based typing. Points the paper makes about the study in general: The quantity of clinical and demographic metadata differed by source and by participant and was supplied without curation.

Participants in the prospective study were aged roughly 18 to 90 years, lived in 24 United States geographic areas, and enrolled through a virtual design. Cohort assignment in the prospective study relied on participant-reported clinical history from a screening survey and a study questionnaire. For ImmuneRACE Cohort 3, a participant was defined as recovered based on two consecutive negative NP/OP PCR tests, clearance by a healthcare professional, or resolution of symptoms. Mobile phlebotomists in the prospective study collected whole blood, serum and a nasopharyngeal or oropharyngeal swab from every participant. Prospective study participants could optionally give additional blood draws and questionnaires over an approximately two-month period. Prospective study blood samples were shipped either frozen or at room temperature before DNA extraction. Notes on this clone: Its antigen target is currently unknown. The input lacks base qualities; no much larger clone sits a single base away.

TCRbeta CDR3 regions were amplified from genomic DNA by means of the immunoSEQ Assay, a bias-controlled multiplex PCR. The authors' analysis ran thus. Within the assay, amplification of reference gene primers was used to estimate how many nucleated cells each sample contained. Sequence reads were collapsed and filtered to measure the absolute abundance of every unique TCRbeta CDR3 rearrangement. Productive Simpson clonality was computed per sample as the square root of Simpson's diversity index over productive rearrangements. What TCRdb holds here is the immuneACCESS table cut down to in-frame rearrangements. Part of the clones is not present; checked against another copy, under half of the missing clones reflect an unresolved V gene, and the others are unexplained. V, J and clone size were drawn from that table, and D and trimming were deduced from the DNA. Present in this sample are 360,000 or so clones, roughly 90% of which were seen just once. The top ten clonotypes cover 1.7% of the sample.

Here V drops 6 bases and J drops 5 bases, and the junction holds 5 bases not matched to any gene. Taken from the germline V gene, the CDR1 and CDR2 loops are SGDLS and YYNGEE. The CDR3, from cysteine to phenylalanine, totals 14 residues. The DNA shown is the 42-base CDR3, in frame from base 1. The chain links TRBV9 with TRBJ2-3, with 11 junctional bases fitting TRBD1. Sequenced sample: PBMCs or T cells enriched from blood (not recorded which). The receptor's source is a young woman who had recovered from COVID-19. The CDR3 protein: CASKRGQGEDTQYF. The sequenced DNA is TGTGCCAGCAAAAGGGGACAGGGGGAAGATACGCAGTATTTT.